A single sample is the source of the 8 T cell receptor beta chains below, sequenced in a study of PD-1 blockade in classical Hodgkin lymphoma. Described time point: cycle 4 day 1 (C4D1), after five to seven weeks of nivolumab. All the patients suffered relapse after autologous stem cell transplantation, and brentuximab vedotin exposure differed. Libraries were prepared by immunoSEQ multiplex PCR; TCRdb keeps only in-frame clonotypes and omits some of them. The sample contains 80,000 to 100,000 clones, just over 90% of which appear only once. Material: peripheral blood mononuclear cells (PBMCs), obtained before the fourth cycle of nivolumab. These receptors all come from a human donor with classical Hodgkin lymphoma.

Here the CDR3 DNA reads TGTGCCAGCAGCCTGGGACTCGCCGCTTCCTCCTACGAGCAGTACTTC. Its translation: CASSLGLAASSYEQYF. This chain links TRBV9 with TRBJ2-7; TRBD2 might be the D (6 bases). Germline V gene sequence: CDR1 SGDLS, CDR2 YYNGEE. V lost 4 bases to trimming and J lost 0 bases, with 17 bases between them. This CDR3 contains 16 residues.

The chain uses TRBV9 and TRBJ2-1; perhaps TRBD1 as D (6 bases). CDR1 and CDR2 (germline): SGDLS, YYNGEE. V dropped 3 bases and J dropped 6 bases, with 19 bases sitting between them. This CDR3 has 16 residues. CDR3 DNA sequence: TGTGCCAGCAGCGGACCGACAGGCATTGGGCTCAATGAGCAGTTCTTC. This sequence encodes CASSGPTGIGLNEQFF.

The V gene is TRBV9, the J gene TRBJ1-2; D remains unclear. CDR3 size: 16 residues. From germline, CDR1 is SGDLS and CDR2 YYNGEE. With 4 bases removed from V and 3 bases from J, the gap between germline ends came to 19 bases. This chain's CDR3 is CASSPRHQGPYYGYTF. The CDR3 region has the DNA TGTGCCAGCAGCCCTCGACACCAAGGGCCGTACTATGGCTACACCTTC. The entire variable domain, with the rest obtained from reference TRBV9 and TRBJ1-2, is as follows: DSGVTQTPKHLITATGQRVTLRCSPRSGDLSVYWYQQSLDQGLQFLIQYYNGEERAKGNILERFSAQQFPDLHSELNLSSLELGDSALYFCASSPRHQGPYYGYTFGSGTRLTVV.

The V call is TRBV18, the J call TRBJ2-7, with D hard to call. The germline gives CDR1 KGHSH, CDR2 LQKENI. This CDR3 is built from 12 residues. Trimming took 2 bases from V and 4 from J, leaving 6 bases between them. The CDR3 coding sequence is TGTGCCAGCTCACCAGGGCGTTACGAGCAGTACTTC. The encoded protein is CASSPGRYEQYF.

CDR3 residues: CAIPEGQNSLSAGELFF. The CDR3, as DNA: TGTGCCATCCCAGAGGGACAAAACTCCCTTTCGGCCGGGGAGCTGTTTTTT. The chain joins TRBV13 to TRBJ2-2; D possibly corresponds to TRBD1 (6 bases). This CDR3 comprises 17 residues. The V end was cut by 10 bases, the J end by 6 bases, with 27 bases between. The germline CDR1 and CDR2 sequences are PRHDT and FYEKMQ (reference sequence).

The rearrangement joins TRBV5-1 to TRBJ2-2; D call uncertain. Trimming cost V 3 bases and J 1 base, with 7 bases left between them. The CDR3 has 14 residues. Germline V lookup: CDR1 SGHRS, CDR2 YFSETQ. The CDR3 here is CASSSDLNTGELFF. The CDR3 nucleotides read TGCGCCAGCAGCTCCGACCTGAACACCGGGGAGCTGTTTTTT.

The rearrangement joins TRBV4-1 to TRBJ2-5, with D perhaps TRBD2 (6 bases). The J call could be wrong; TRBJ2-7 is a better fit for the DNA end. The CDR3 sequence is 17 residues long. Germline V gives CDR1 MGHRA, CDR2 YSYEKL. DNA of the CDR3: TGCGCCAGCAGCCAAGAATTCCCCCCGGGAGTGTCCCACGAGCAGTACTTC. Amino acids: CASSQEFPPGVSHEQYF.

The chain joins TRBV6-5 to TRBJ2-2, with D unclear. Germline V CDR1 and CDR2: MNHEY, SVGAGI. This CDR3 is 13 amino acids long. V shed 1 base and J shed 8 bases, with 8 bases lying between them. CDR3 sequence: CASSYFSVGELFF. In nucleotides, the CDR3 is TGTGCCAGCAGTTACTTCTCGGTGGGGGAGCTGTTTTTT.